A single TCR beta chain is shown here with its context. It has no known antigen specificity. Base-call qualities are not available, and no considerably larger clone is one nucleotide away. In Seattle, one collaborating source enrolled patients while the infection was active and tracked those patients longitudinally over the course of disease. Whole blood was collected in K2EDTA tubes by collaborating institutions according to the institutions' own protocols. For TCRbeta analysis, collaborators shipped samples in one of three forms: frozen whole blood, isolated PBMCs, or DNA extracted from either of those sample types. These data belong to a study of blood T cell repertoires in COVID-19 (TCRdb year 2020). In terms of the full investigation: Collaborator samples came from the United States, Italy and Spain and covered acute and convalescent phases of COVID-19. The prospective study material was composed of cDNA or gDNA derived from T cells, B-cell-depleted T cells, or PBMCs. Deeply sampled blood TCRbeta repertoires from subjects exposed to, actively infected with, or recovered from COVID-19 were included in the dataset. The repertoires were released in a freely available public database meant as a resource for research on the immune response to SARS-CoV-2. The samples were drawn from two sources: the first 160 participants of the ongoing ImmuneRACE study, and over 1,000 subjects contributed by 6 global collaborators. A de-identified subject ID, COVID-19 status, age in years and sex were almost always included in the sample metadata. HLA class I and class II types, where available, came from metadata supplied by the sample provider rather than from assay-based typing. Broad study findings and their caveats: How much clinical and demographic metadata was included differed by source and by participant, and the metadata was provided uncurated.

From a lookup of the germline V gene (reference sequence), CDR1 and CDR2 are MNHEY and SMNVEV. From the cysteine up to the phenylalanine, the CDR3 has a length of 15 residues. CDR3 DNA only is kept here, 45 bases in frame from base 1. Deletion took 6 bases off V and 1 base off J, with a span of 13 bases between the germline ends. The immunoSEQ Assay, a bias-controlled multiplex PCR, was used to amplify TCRbeta CDR3 regions from genomic DNA. The original methods were these. The number of nucleated cells in each sample was estimated from the amplification of reference gene primers within the assay. To quantify the absolute abundance of each unique TCRbeta CDR3 rearrangement, sequence reads were collapsed and filtered. For each sample, productive Simpson clonality was calculated as the square root of Simpson's diversity index over productive rearrangements. TCRdb provides this immuneACCESS table in a form limited to in-frame rearrangements. Some clones are lacking; in checked studies, under half of them reflect an unresolved V gene, and why the rest are absent is not known. The DNA was the basis for D and trimming; V, J and clone size are from that table. The sample includes tens of thousands of clones, with 65% to 80% observed a single time. The top ten clonotypes cover approximately 20% of the sample.

The sequenced material came from peripheral blood. This sequence was found in a man aged 30 to 39 with COVID-19, enrolled during active disease. The chain links TRBV27 with TRBJ1-3, and perhaps TRBD1 as D gene, on 5 matching bases. Here the CDR3 is given as CASRLKAGSGNTIYF. The bases read TGTGCCAGCAGGTTGAAGGCAGGGTCTGGAAACACCATATATTTT.